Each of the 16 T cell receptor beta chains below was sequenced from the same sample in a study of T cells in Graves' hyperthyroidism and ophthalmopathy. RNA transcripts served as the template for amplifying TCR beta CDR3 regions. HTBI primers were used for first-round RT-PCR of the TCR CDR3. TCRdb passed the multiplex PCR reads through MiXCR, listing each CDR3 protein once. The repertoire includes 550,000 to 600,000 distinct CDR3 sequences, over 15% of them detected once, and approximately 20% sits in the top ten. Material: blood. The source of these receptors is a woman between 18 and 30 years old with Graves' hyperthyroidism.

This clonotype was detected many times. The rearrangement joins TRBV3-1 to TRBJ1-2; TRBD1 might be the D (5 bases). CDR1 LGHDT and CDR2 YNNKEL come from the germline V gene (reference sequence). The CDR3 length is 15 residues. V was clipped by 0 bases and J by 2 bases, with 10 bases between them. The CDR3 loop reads CASSQEVWGNYGYTF. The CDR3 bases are TGTGCCAGCAGCCAAGAGGTATGGGGGAACTATGGCTACACCTTC.

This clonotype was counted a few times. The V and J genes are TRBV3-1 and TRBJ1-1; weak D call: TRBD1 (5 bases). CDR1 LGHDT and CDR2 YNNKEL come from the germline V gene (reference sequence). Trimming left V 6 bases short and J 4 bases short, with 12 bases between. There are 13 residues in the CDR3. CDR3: CASREQGGTEAFF. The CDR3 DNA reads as TGTGCCAGCAGGGAGCAGGGAGGCACTGAAGCTTTCTTT.

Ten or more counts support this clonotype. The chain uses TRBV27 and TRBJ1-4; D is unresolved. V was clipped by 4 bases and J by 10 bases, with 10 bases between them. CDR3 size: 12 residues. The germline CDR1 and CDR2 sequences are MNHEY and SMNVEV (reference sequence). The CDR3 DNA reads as TGTGCCAGCAGTTCCCGGACGGGAAAACTGTTTTTT. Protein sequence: CASSSRTGKLFF.

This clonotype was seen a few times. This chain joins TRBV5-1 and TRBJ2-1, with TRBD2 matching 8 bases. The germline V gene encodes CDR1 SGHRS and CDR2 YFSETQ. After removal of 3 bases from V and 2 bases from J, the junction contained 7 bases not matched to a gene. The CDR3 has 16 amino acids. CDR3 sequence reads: CASSSQRGGPYNEQFF. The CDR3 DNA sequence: TGCGCCAGCAGCTCTCAACGGGGGGGTCCCTACAATGAGCAGTTCTTC.

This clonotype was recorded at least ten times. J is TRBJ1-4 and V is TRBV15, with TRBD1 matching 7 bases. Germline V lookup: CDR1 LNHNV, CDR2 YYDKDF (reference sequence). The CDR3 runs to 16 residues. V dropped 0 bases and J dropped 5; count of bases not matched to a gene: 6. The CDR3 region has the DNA TGTGCCACCAGCAGAGACCCGGGACAGAAAAATGAAAAACTGTTTTTT. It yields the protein CATSRDPGQKNEKLFF.

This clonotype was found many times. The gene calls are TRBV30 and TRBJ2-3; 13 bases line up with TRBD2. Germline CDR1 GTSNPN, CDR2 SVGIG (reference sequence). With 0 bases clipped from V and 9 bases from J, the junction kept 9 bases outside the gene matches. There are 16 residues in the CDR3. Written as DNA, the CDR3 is TGTGCCTGGAGTGTAGCGTTAACTAGCGGGAGGGACACGCAGTATTTT. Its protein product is CAWSVALTSGRDTQYF.

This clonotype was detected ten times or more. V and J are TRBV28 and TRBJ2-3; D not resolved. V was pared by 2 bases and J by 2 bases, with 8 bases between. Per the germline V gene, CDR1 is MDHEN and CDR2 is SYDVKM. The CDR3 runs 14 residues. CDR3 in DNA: TGTGCCAGCAGTTTAATAACCTACACAGATACGCAGTATTTT. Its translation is CASSLITYTDTQYF.

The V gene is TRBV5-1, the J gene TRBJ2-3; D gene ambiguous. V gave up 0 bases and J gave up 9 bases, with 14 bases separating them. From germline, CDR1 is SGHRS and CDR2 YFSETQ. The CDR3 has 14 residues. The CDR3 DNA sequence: TGCGCCAGCAGCTTGGAGTTAGGTAGTGAAACGCAGTATTTT. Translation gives CASSLELGSETQYF.

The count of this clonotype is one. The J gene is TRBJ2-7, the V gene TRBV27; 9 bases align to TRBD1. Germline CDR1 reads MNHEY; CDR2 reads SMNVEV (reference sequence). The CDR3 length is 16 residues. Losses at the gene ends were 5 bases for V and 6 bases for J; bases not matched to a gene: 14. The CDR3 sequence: CASSRNPGQGDGEQYF. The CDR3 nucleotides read TGTGCCAGCAGTCGGAACCCGGGACAGGGAGACGGCGAGCAGTACTTC.

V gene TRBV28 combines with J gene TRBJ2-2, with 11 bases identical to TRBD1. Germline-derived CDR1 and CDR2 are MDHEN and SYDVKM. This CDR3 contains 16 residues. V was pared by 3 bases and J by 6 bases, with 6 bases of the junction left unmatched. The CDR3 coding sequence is TGTGCCAGCAGTTTGTTTCAGGGACAGGGGGCCGGGGAGCTGTTTTTT. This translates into CASSLFQGQGAGELFF.

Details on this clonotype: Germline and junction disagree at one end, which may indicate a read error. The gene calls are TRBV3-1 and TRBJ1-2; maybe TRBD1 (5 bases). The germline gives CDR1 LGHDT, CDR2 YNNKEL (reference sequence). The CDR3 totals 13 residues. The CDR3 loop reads CASSLRQNYGCTF. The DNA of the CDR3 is TGTGCCAGCAGCCTACGACAGAACTATGGCTGCACCTTC.

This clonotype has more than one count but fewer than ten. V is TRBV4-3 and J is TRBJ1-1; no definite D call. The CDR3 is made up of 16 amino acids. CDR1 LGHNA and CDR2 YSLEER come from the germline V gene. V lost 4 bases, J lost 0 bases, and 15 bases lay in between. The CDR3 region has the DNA TGCGCCAGCAGCCGAGGGTCGTCCTCTATGAACACTGAAGCTTTCTTT. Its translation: CASSRGSSSMNTEAFF.

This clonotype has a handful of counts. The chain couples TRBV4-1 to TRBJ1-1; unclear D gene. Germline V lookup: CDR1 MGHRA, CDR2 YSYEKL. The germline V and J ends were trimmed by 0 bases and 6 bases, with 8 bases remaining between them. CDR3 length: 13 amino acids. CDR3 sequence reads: CASSQERASEAFF. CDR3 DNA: TGCGCCAGCAGCCAAGAGCGGGCTTCTGAAGCTTTCTTT.

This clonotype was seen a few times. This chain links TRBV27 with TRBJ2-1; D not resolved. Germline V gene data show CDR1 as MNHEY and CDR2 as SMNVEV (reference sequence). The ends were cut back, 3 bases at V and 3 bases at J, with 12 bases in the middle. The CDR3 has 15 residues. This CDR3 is CASSFVLRSYNEQFF. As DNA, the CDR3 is TGTGCCAGCAGTTTTGTTCTGAGGAGCTACAATGAGCAGTTCTTC.

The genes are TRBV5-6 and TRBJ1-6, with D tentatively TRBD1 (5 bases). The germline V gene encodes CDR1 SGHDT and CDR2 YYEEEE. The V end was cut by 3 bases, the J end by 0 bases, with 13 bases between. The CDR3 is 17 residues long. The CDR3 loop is CASSWGRLSSYNSPLHF. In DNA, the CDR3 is TGTGCCAGCAGCTGGGGACGGCTGAGCTCCTATAATTCACCCCTCCACTTT.

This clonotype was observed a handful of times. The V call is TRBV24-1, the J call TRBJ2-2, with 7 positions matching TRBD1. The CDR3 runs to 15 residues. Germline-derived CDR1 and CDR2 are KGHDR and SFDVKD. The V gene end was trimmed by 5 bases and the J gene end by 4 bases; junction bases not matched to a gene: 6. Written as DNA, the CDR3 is TGTGCCACCAGTGGGGGACAGTCGACCACCGGGGAGCTGTTTTTT. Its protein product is CATSGGQSTTGELFF.